This T cell receptor (beta chain) was observed in a study of CD8+CD57+ T cells in acquired aplastic anemia. Profiling that covered TCR beta VDJ and CDR3 relied on genomic DNA as its template. TCRdb called the reads again in MiXCR, with one record for every CDR3 protein. The sample holds hundreds of thousands of distinct CDR3 sequences; about three fifths are singletons and the top ten take roughly 1.2%. The patients chosen for sequencing had shown expansion of CD8+CD57+ cells (detected by flow cytometry). Patients had undergone no therapy by the time their blood was sampled. This CDR3 comprises 13 residues. The V gene's germline CDR1 is SGHRS and CDR2 YFSETQ. Study-wide findings and caveats: Between the patient and control groups, CD8+ Simpson's diversity did not differ significantly. About 30 CD8+ CDR3 sequences occurred in both the patients and the controls.

This clonotype occurred many times. Its antigen is currently unknown. The germline gene is not matched at one end of the junction; a read error may be the cause. Specimen: sorted CD4+, CD8+, or CD8+CD57+ T cells (not recorded which) from PBMCs. The chain joins TRBV5-1 to TRBJ1-1; no clear D gene. This receptor was identified in a human donor with aplastic anemia. The CDR3 reads CASSLRVNTEAFF. CDR3 in DNA: TGTGCCAGCAGCCTTCGGGTGAACACTGAAGCTTTCTTT.